This T cell receptor beta chain emerged from a study of T cells after posttransplantation cyclophosphamide. Regarding the study as a whole: Donor-recipient repertoire similarity was low at 1-2 months, rising over year one. Recipient CMV seropositivity and CMV reactivation strongly tracked TRB clonality.

Method: immunoSEQ multiplex PCR; TCRdb's copy keeps in-frame clones and lacks some. The top ten clones hold more than 3% of a sample with about 28,000 clones, 86% of them seen once. Concerning this clone: What it binds is not known.

This related bone marrow graft donor gave peripheral blood on the day of marrow donation. The sequencing sample was made of PBMCs. The clonotype originates from a man aged 45 to 65.

In nucleotides, the CDR3 is TGCGCCAGCAGCTCTGGACTAGCGGGTGAGCAGTTCTTC. Encoded protein: CASSSGLAGEQFF. The gene calls are TRBV5-1 and TRBJ2-1, with TRBD2 matching 11 bases. Germline values: CDR1 SGHRS, CDR2 YFSETQ. V dropped 3 bases and J dropped 9; count of bases not matched to a gene: 2. The CDR3 consists of 13 residues.